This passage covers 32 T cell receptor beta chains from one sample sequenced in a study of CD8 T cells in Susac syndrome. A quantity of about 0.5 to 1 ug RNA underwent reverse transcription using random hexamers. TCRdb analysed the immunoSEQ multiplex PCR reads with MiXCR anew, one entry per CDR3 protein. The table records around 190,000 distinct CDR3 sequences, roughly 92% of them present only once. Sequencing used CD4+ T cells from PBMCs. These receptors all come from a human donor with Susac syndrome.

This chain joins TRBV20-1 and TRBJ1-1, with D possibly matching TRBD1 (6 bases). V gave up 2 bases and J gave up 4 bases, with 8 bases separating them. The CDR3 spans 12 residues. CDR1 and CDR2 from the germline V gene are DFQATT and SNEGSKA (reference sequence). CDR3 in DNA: TGCAGTGCTAGAAGGGGGGGCACTGAAGCTTTCTTT. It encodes CSARRGGTEAFF.

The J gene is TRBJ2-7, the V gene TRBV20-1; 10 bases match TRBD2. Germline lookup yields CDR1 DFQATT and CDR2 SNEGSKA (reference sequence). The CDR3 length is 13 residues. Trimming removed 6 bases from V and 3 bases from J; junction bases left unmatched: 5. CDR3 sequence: CSALAGGLYEQYF. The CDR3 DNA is TGCAGTGCCTTAGCGGGGGGCCTCTACGAGCAGTACTTC.

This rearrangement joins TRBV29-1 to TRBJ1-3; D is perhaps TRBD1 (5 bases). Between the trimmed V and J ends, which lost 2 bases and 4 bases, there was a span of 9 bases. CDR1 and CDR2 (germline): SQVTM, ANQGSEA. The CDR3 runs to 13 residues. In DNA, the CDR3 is TGCAGCGTTGAATTGGGGCTCGGAAACACCATATATTTT. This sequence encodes CSVELGLGNTIYF.

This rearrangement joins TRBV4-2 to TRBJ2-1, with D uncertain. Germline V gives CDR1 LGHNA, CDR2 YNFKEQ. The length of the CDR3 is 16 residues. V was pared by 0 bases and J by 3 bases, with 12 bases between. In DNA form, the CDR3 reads TGTGCCAGCAGCCAAGAGCCAGGTCAAAACTACAATGAGCAGTTCTTC. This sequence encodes CASSQEPGQNYNEQFF.

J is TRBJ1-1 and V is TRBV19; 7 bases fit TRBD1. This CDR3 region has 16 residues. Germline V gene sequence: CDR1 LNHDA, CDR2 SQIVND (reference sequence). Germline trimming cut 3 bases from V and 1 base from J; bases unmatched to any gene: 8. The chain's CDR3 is CASSISTGDGNTEAFF. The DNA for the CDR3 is TGTGCCAGTAGTATCTCCACAGGGGATGGGAACACTGAAGCTTTCTTT. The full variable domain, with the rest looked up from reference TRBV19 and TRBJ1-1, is DGGITQSPKYLFRKEGQNVTLSCEQNLNHDAMYWYRQDPGQGLRLIYYSQIVNDFQKGDIAEGYSVSREKKESFPLTVTSAQKNPTAFYLCASSISTGDGNTEAFFGQGTRLTVV.

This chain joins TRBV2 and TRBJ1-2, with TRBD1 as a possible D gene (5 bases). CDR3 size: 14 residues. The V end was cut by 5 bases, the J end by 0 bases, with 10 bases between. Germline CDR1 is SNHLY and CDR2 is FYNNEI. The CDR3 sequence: CASSSLTANYGYTF. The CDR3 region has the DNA TGTGCCAGCAGTTCCCTGACAGCTAACTATGGCTACACCTTC.

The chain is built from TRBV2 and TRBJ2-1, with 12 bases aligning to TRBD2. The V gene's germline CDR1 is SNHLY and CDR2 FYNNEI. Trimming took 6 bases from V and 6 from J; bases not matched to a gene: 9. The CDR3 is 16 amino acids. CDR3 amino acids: CASRAETSGGANEQFF. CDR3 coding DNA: TGTGCCAGCAGGGCCGAGACTAGCGGGGGTGCCAATGAGCAGTTCTTC.

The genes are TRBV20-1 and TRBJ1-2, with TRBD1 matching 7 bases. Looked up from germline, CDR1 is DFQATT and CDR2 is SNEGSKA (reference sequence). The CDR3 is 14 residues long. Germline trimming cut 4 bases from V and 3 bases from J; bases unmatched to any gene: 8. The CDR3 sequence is CSAIRQGTDYGYTF. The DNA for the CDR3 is TGCAGTGCTATCCGACAGGGAACGGACTATGGCTACACCTTC.

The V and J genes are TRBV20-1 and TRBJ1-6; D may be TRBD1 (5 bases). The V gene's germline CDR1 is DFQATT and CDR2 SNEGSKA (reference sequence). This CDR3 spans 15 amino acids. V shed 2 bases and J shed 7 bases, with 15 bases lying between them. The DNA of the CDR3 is TGCAGTGCTAGACCCCGGGACTCGCGAAATTCACCCCTCCACTTT. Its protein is CSARPRDSRNSPLHF.

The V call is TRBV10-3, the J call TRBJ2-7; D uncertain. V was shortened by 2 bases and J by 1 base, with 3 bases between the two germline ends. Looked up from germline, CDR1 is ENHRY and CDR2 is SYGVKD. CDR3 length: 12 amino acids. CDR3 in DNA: TGTGCCATCAGTGAGCTATCCTACGAGCAGTACTTC. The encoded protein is CAISELSYEQYF.

The CDR3 bases are TGTGCCAGCACCAGGACAGGAACGGGCGAAAAACTGTTTTTT. Translation: CASTRTGTGEKLFF. V and J are TRBV12-3 or TRBV12-4 and TRBJ1-4, with 7 bases aligning to TRBD1. Trimming removed 7 bases from V and 8 bases from J; junction bases left unmatched: 10. CDR3 length equals 14 residues.

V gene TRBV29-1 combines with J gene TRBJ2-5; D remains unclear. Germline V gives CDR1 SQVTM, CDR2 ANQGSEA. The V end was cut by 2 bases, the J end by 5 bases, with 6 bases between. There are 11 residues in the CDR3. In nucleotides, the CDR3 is TGCAGCGTTGAAAAAGGGGAGACCCAGTACTTC. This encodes CSVEKGETQYF.

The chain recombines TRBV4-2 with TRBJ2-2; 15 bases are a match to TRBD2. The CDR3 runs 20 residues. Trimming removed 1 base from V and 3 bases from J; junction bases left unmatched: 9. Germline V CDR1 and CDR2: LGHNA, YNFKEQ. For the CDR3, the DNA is TGTGCCAGCAGCCAAGTCCCCGGACTAGCGGGGGGGCCGTACACCGGGGAGCTGTTTTTT. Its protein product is CASSQVPGLAGGPYTGELFF.

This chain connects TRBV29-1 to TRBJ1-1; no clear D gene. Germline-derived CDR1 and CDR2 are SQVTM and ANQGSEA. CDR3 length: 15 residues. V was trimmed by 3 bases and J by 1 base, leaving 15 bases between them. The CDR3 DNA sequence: TGCAGCGTTGATAATAGGGAAGGAGAGAACACTGAAGCTTTCTTT. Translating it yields CSVDNREGENTEAFF.

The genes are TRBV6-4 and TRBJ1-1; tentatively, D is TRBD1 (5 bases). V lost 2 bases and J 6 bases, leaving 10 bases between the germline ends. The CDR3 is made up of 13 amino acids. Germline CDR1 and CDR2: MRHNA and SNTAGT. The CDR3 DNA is TGTGCCAGCAGTGACCGACGGGGCGCTGAAGCTTTCTTT. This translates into CASSDRRGAEAFF.

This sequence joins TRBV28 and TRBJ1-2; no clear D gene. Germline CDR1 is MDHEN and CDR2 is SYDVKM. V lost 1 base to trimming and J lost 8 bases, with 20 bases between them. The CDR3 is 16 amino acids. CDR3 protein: CASSLLSRGRVGGYTF. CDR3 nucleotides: TGTGCCAGCAGTTTATTATCTCGCGGTAGAGTAGGAGGCTACACCTTC.

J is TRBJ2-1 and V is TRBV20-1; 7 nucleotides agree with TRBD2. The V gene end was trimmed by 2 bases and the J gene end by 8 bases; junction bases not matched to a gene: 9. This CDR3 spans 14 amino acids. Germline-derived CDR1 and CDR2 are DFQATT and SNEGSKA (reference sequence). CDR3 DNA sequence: TGCAGTGCTAGAACTAGCGTTAACTGGGATGAGCAGTTCTTC. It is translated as CSARTSVNWDEQFF.

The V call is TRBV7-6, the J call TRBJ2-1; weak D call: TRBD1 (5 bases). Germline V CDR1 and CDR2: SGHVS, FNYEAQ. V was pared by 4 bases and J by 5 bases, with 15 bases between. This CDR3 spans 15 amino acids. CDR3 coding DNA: TGTGCCAGCAGCTCCCTCAGGGCAGGGCACAATGAGCAGTTCTTC. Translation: CASSSLRAGHNEQFF.

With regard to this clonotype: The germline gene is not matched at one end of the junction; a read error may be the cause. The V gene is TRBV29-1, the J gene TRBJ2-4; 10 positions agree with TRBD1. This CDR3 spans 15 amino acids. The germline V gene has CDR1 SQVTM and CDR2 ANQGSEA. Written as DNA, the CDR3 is TGCAGCGCTGAATTTACCACCGGACAGGGGGGCATTCAGTACTTC. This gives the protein CSAEFTTGQGGIQYF.

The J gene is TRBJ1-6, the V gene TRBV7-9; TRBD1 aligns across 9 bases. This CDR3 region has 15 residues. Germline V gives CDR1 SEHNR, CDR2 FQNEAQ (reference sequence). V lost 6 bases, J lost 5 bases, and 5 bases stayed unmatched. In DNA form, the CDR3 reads TGTGCCAGCAGTTGGGACAGGGCTGATAATTCACCCCTCCACTTT. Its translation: CASSWDRADNSPLHF.

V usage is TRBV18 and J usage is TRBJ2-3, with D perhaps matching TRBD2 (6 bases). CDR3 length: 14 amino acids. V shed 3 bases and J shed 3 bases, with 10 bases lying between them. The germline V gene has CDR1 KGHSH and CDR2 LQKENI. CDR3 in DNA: TGTGCCAGCTCACCCGGGACTCTGACAGATACGCAGTATTTT. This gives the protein CASSPGTLTDTQYF.

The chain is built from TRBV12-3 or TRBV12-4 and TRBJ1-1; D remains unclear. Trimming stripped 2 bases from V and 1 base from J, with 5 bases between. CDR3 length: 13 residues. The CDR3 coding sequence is TGTGCCAGCAGTTTACAGCAGAACACTGAAGCTTTCTTT. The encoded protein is CASSLQQNTEAFF.

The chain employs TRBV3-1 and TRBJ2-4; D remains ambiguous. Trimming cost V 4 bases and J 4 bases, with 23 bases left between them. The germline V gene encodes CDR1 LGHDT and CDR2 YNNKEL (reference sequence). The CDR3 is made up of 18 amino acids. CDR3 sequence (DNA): TGTGCCAGCAGCCCGGAAGATCTCGGTAGCCACGGGAAAAACATTCAGTACTTC. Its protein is CASSPEDLGSHGKNIQYF.

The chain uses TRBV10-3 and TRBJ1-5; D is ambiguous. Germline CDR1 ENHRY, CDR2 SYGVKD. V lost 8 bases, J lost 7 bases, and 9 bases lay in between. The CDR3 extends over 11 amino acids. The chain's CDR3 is CAIGVDQPQHF. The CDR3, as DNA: TGTGCCATCGGCGTAGACCAGCCCCAGCATTTT.

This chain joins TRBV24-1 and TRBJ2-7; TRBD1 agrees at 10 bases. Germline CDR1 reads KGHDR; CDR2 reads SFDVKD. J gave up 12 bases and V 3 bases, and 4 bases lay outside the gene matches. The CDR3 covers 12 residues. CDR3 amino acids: CATSDGDRGLYF. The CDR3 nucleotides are TGTGCCACCAGTGATGGGGACAGGGGCCTGTACTTC.

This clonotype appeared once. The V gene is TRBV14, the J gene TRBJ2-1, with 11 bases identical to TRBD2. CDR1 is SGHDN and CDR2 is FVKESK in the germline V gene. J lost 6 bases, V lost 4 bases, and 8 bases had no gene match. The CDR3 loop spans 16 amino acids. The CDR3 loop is CASSRSLAGGRNEQFF. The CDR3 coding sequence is TGTGCCAGCAGCCGCTCCTTAGCGGGGGGGCGCAATGAGCAGTTCTTC.

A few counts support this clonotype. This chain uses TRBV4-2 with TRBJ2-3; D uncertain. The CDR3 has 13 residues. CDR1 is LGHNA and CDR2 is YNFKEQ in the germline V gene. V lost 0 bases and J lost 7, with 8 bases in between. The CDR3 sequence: CASSQEPGYTQYF. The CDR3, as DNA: TGTGCCAGCAGCCAAGAACCCGGCTATACGCAGTATTTT.

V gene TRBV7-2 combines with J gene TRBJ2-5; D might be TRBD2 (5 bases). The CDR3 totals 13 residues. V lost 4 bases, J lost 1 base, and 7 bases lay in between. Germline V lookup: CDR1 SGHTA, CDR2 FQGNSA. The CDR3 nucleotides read TGTGCCAGCAGCTGGAGCGGCCAAGAGACCCAGTACTTC. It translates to CASSWSGQETQYF.

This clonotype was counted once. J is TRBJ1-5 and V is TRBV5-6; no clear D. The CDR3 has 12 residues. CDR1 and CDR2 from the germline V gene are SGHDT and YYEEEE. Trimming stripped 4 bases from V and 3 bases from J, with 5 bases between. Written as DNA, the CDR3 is TGTGCCAGCAGCCTGCCCAATCAGCCCCAGCATTTT. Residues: CASSLPNQPQHF.

The CDR3: CASSRGQTEQFF. The CDR3 coding sequence is TGTGCCAGCAGCCGGGGTCAAACTGAGCAGTTCTTC. The genes are TRBV4-2 and TRBJ2-1, with no clear D. The CDR3 contains 12 residues. V lost 4 bases and J lost 9, with 10 bases in between. Germline CDR1 is LGHNA and CDR2 is YNFKEQ.

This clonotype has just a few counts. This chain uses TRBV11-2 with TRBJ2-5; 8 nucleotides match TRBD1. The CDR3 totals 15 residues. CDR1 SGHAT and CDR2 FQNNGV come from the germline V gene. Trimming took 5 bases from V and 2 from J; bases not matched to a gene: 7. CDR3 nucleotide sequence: TGTGCCAGCAGCGCACAGGGGGGTTTACAAGAGACCCAGTACTTC. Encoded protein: CASSAQGGLQETQYF.

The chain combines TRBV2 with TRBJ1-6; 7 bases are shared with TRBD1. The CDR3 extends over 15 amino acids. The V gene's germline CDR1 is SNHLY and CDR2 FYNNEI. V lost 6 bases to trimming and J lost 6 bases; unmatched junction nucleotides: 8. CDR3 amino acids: CASRVDRASNSPLHF. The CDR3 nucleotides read TGTGCCAGCAGAGTTGACAGGGCAAGTAATTCACCCCTCCACTTT.